A single sample gave rise to the 20 T cell receptor beta chains below, sequenced in a study of spatial heterogeneity in lung cancer. These receptors have no known antigen. This sample's time point: sample taken at primary tumor resection. Study-wide results and caveats: How many expanded intratumoral alpha and beta TCRs were present tracked the tumor mutation count, which was a count of nonsynonymous mutations.

TCRdb used MiXCR to reprocess the 5' RACE reads, holding one entry per CDR3 protein. The data contain around 20,000 distinct CDR3 sequences, 9.6% of them singletons. The sequenced sample was lung tumor tissue, obtained at surgery. The receptors derive from a female donor with early-stage non-small cell lung cancer.

This clonotype has just a few counts. One junction end does not reproduce the germline sequence, and a read error may be involved. Found in a library prepared for alpha chains, this beta chain is an off-target read, and its abundance has little meaning. The chain is built from TRBV3-1 and TRBJ2-7; D gene uncertain. Germline V gene data show CDR1 as LGHDT and CDR2 as YNNKEL (reference sequence). The CDR3 is 14 residues long. In nucleotides, the CDR3 is TGTGCCAGCAGCCAAGAGGGGAACTTCGGACGAAAATTCTTC. Translating gives CASSQEGNFGRKFF.

Remarks on this clonotype: This beta chain represents an off-target read in a library built for alpha chains; its size is of limited meaning. The chain employs TRBV9 and TRBJ2-5; D is possibly TRBD1 or TRBD2 (5 bases each). Germline V gives CDR1 SGDLS, CDR2 YYNGEE. V lost 3 bases and J 2 bases, leaving 8 bases between the germline ends. The CDR3 consists of 13 residues. Written as DNA, the CDR3 is TGTGCCAGCAGCGGGGGACCTCAAGAGACCCAGTACTTC. It encodes CASSGGPQETQYF.

In regard to this clonotype: As an off-target read in a library built for alpha chains, this beta chain has a frequency of little significance. The chain couples TRBV4-3 to TRBJ2-7; D not certain. This CDR3 region has 14 residues. Germline assignment: CDR1 LGHNA and CDR2 YSLEER. V was pared by 4 bases and J by 3 bases, with 13 bases between. The CDR3 loop is CASSPNLGDYEQYF. CDR3 coding DNA: TGCGCCAGCAGCCCCAACCTCGGCGACTACGAGCAGTACTTC.

This clonotype was counted at least ten times. Because the library targeted alpha chains, this beta chain is an off-target read whose size means little. This chain joins TRBV29-1 and TRBJ1-2, with D tentatively TRBD1 (5 bases). Germline V gene lookup returns CDR1 SQVTM and CDR2 ANQGSEA. Trimming removed 4 bases from V and 4 bases from J, with 10 bases in between. This CDR3 region has 12 residues. The CDR3 DNA sequence: TGCAGCGTTGGCGGGGGTACCTATGGCTACACCTTC. This codes for CSVGGGTYGYTF.

This clonotype was observed at least ten times. This beta chain came through as a stray read in a library set up for alpha chains, and its size says little. The chain links TRBV11-1 to TRBJ2-7; no reliable D call. The V end was cut by 5 bases, the J end by 8 bases, with 13 bases between. The CDR3 is 12 residues long. From germline, CDR1 is SGHAT and CDR2 FQDESV (reference sequence). CDR3 region: CASSAPAEKQYF. The CDR3, as DNA: TGTGCCAGCAGCGCGCCGGCTGAGAAGCAGTACTTC.

This clonotype was counted at least ten times. The library was designed around alpha chains, so this beta chain is a stray read whose abundance carries little weight. The chain couples TRBV29-1 to TRBJ2-3; D is possibly TRBD1 (5 bases). CDR3 length: 13 amino acids. Germline values: CDR1 SQVTM, CDR2 ANQGSEA. Trimming removed 2 bases at V and 1 base at J, with 7 bases between. The DNA for the CDR3 is TGCAGCGTTGAATCCAGGGGCACAGATACGCAGTATTTT. This sequence encodes CSVESRGTDTQYF.

Many counts were recorded for this clonotype. As an off-target read in a library built for alpha chains, this beta chain has a frequency of little significance. V gene TRBV20-1 combines with J gene TRBJ2-4, with 11 bases fitting TRBD2. CDR3 size: 18 residues. Germline V gene lookup returns CDR1 DFQATT and CDR2 SNEGSKA (reference sequence). Losses at the gene ends were 1 base for V and 0 bases for J; bases not matched to a gene: 8. The CDR3 is CSARAASGGQLAKNIQYF. Written as DNA, the CDR3 is TGCAGTGCTAGAGCGGCTAGCGGGGGGCAACTAGCCAAAAACATTCAGTACTTC.

This clonotype was recorded at least ten times. Little can be read into the size of this beta chain, an off-target read in a library designed for alpha chains. V and J are TRBV20-1 and TRBJ1-1, with a weak D call TRBD1 (6 bases). The CDR3 spans 14 residues. Trimming shortened V by 5 bases and J by 4 bases, and 17 bases separated the two germline ends. CDR1 and CDR2 from the germline V gene are DFQATT and SNEGSKA (reference sequence). CDR3 nucleotides: TGCAGTGCTGAGGGGGGAACGGTGGGCACTGAAGCTTTCTTT. It encodes CSAEGGTVGTEAFF.

This clonotype showed up many times. Since it is a stray read in a library aimed at alpha chains, this beta chain has a size that is not meaningful. The chain links TRBV5-1 to TRBJ1-6, with D tentatively TRBD1 (6 bases). The V gene lost 1 base and the J gene lost 6 bases, with 14 bases spanning the gap. The germline CDR1 and CDR2 sequences are SGHRS and YFSETQ. The CDR3 consists of 16 residues. The CDR3 region is CASSLTGSRGNSPLHF. The CDR3 bases are TGCGCCAGCAGCTTGACAGGGTCCAGGGGTAATTCACCCCTCCACTTT.

Comment on this clonotype: This could be a read error, since a much larger clone is one nucleotide away. This beta chain lies outside the target of a library built for alpha chains; its clone size means little. This chain links TRBV20-1 with TRBJ1-1, with D unclear. Germline V gives CDR1 DFQATT, CDR2 SNEGSKA (reference sequence). V was pared by 3 bases and J by 1 base, with 9 bases between. This CDR3 region has 13 residues. As DNA, the CDR3 is TGCAGTGCTAGGGTTAGATGGAACACTGAAGCTTTCTTT. This gives the protein CSARVRWNTEAFF.

This clonotype was seen only a few times. This beta chain lies outside the target of a library built for alpha chains; its clone size means little. V gene TRBV4-2 combines with J gene TRBJ1-6; D may be TRBD1 (5 bases). The germline CDR1 and CDR2 sequences are LGHNA and YNFKEQ. Deletions cut 0 bases from V and 5 bases from J, with 8 bases between. The CDR3 length is 15 residues. CDR3 protein: CASSQDDRNNSPLHF. CDR3 nucleotides: TGTGCCAGCAGCCAAGATGACAGAAATAATTCACCCCTCCACTTT.

This clonotype appeared many times. The size of this beta chain means little, since it is a stray read in a library made for alpha chains. The genes are TRBV27 and TRBJ2-7, with D perhaps TRBD1 or TRBD2 (5 bases each). V was shortened by 4 bases and J by 7 bases, with 17 bases between the two germline ends. This CDR3 has 14 amino acids. Germline lookup yields CDR1 MNHEY and CDR2 SMNVEV (reference sequence). The CDR3 here is CASSSQMLREEQYF. CDR3 sequence (DNA): TGTGCCAGCAGTTCGCAGATGCTCAGGGAGGAGCAGTACTTC.

There are many counts of this clonotype. This beta chain is an off-target read within a library intended for alpha chains, so its frequency means little. The V and J genes are TRBV7-2 and TRBJ2-7, with 10 positions matching TRBD1. CDR1 is SGHTA, CDR2 FQGNSA, per germline. The CDR3 sequence is 15 residues long. Trimming took 0 bases from V and 5 from J; bases not matched to a gene: 4. The CDR3 bases are TGTGCCAGCAGCTTAGCGGGACAGGGGCCCCACGAGCAGTACTTC. It yields the protein CASSLAGQGPHEQYF.

Concerning this clonotype itself: Little can be read into the size of this beta chain, an off-target read in a library designed for alpha chains. The gene calls are TRBV2 and TRBJ2-2, with D possibly being TRBD1 (6 bases). The germline V gene encodes CDR1 SNHLY and CDR2 FYNNEI. The CDR3 extends over 14 amino acids. The V end lost 9 bases, the J end lost 0 bases, and 11 bases lay between the germline ends. CDR3 in amino acids: CARGHTTNTGELFF. CDR3 nucleotide sequence: TGTGCCAGGGGACATACTACGAACACCGGGGAGCTGTTTTTT.

This clonotype has only a few counts. This beta chain came through as a stray read in a library set up for alpha chains, and its size says little. The chain joins TRBV9 to TRBJ2-3; D unresolved. Germline V gene sequence: CDR1 SGDLS, CDR2 YYNGEE. Between the trimmed V and J ends, which lost 0 bases and 8 bases, there was a span of 13 bases. The length of the CDR3 is 14 residues. CDR3: CASSVEGSISTQYF. In nucleotides, the CDR3 is TGTGCCAGCAGCGTAGAGGGTAGTATTTCTACGCAGTATTTT.

As concerns this clonotype: This beta chain turned up in a library designed for alpha chains; as an off-target read, its abundance says little. The chain joins TRBV13 to TRBJ1-6, with D unresolved. Germline CDR1 and CDR2: PRHDT and FYEKMQ (reference sequence). V gave up 0 bases and J gave up 9 bases, with 6 bases separating them. The CDR3 is made up of 13 amino acids. The chain's CDR3 is CASSLGGSSPLHF. The CDR3 DNA is TGTGCCAGCAGCTTAGGGGGGAGTTCACCCCTCCACTTT.

Note on this clonotype: This beta chain is a stray sequence in a library constructed for alpha chains; its clone size is not meaningful. The V call is TRBV6-5, the J call TRBJ2-1; D remains unclear. The V end was cut by 2 bases, the J end by 2 bases, with 4 bases between. Germline V gives CDR1 MNHEY, CDR2 SVGAGI. The CDR3 spans 13 residues. The DNA for the CDR3 is TGTGCCAGCAGTTACAACACCTACAATGAGCAGTTCTTC. Translated, it gives CASSYNTYNEQFF.

This clonotype was recorded many times. The library was built for alpha chains, so this beta chain is an off-target read and its size means little. The rearrangement uses TRBV5-1 and TRBJ2-7, with 9 bases lining up with TRBD2. Trimming took 4 bases from V and 0 from J; bases not matched to a gene: 5. Germline CDR1 is SGHRS and CDR2 is YFSETQ. This CDR3 has 15 residues. CDR3 sequence (DNA): TGCGCCAGCAGCCCCGGAGCGGGGGGCTCCTACGAGCAGTACTTC. It encodes CASSPGAGGSYEQYF.

This clonotype has at least ten counts. This beta chain is an off-target read within a library intended for alpha chains, so its frequency means little. J is TRBJ2-3 and V is TRBV4-2, with TRBD2 matching over 9 bases. V gave up 4 bases and J gave up 0 bases; unmatched junction bases: 5. This CDR3 spans 16 amino acids. The V gene's germline CDR1 is LGHNA and CDR2 YNFKEQ. DNA of the CDR3: TGTGCCAGCAGCCTAACTGCGGGGGGGAGCACAGATACGCAGTATTTT. Amino acid sequence: CASSLTAGGSTDTQYF.

About this clonotype: Within a library made for alpha chains, this beta chain is off target, and its count is uninformative. J is TRBJ2-7 and V is TRBV10-3; the D gene is possibly TRBD2 (5 bases). The CDR3 covers 14 residues. V lost 2 bases and J lost 3, with 11 bases in between. Germline assignment: CDR1 ENHRY and CDR2 SYGVKD. The CDR3 loop reads CAISEGQEVYEQYF. The CDR3 nucleotides read TGTGCCATCAGTGAGGGGCAGGAGGTCTACGAGCAGTACTTC.